This T cell receptor (beta chain) was recovered during a study of blood T cell repertoires in COVID-19. Looking at the study overall: The cDNA or gDNA used as material had been derived from T cells, B-cell-depleted T cells, or PBMCs.

The assay was immunoSEQ multiplex PCR, and TCRdb's table has in-frame clones only and misses some. The data contain approximately 170,000 clones, about 86% of them singletons. This CDR3 region has 13 residues. Trimming left V 5 bases short and J 2 bases short, with 9 bases between. Looked up from germline, CDR1 is LNHDA and CDR2 is SQIVND (reference sequence). The chain joins TRBV19 to TRBJ2-5; the D is unclear. The TCR sequence derives from a man aged 50-60 years with active or convalescent COVID-19. Sequences were obtained from peripheral blood. CDR3 region: CASSWSVQETQYF. The CDR3 DNA follows: TGTGCCAGTAGTTGGTCAGTGCAAGAGACCCAGTACTTC.